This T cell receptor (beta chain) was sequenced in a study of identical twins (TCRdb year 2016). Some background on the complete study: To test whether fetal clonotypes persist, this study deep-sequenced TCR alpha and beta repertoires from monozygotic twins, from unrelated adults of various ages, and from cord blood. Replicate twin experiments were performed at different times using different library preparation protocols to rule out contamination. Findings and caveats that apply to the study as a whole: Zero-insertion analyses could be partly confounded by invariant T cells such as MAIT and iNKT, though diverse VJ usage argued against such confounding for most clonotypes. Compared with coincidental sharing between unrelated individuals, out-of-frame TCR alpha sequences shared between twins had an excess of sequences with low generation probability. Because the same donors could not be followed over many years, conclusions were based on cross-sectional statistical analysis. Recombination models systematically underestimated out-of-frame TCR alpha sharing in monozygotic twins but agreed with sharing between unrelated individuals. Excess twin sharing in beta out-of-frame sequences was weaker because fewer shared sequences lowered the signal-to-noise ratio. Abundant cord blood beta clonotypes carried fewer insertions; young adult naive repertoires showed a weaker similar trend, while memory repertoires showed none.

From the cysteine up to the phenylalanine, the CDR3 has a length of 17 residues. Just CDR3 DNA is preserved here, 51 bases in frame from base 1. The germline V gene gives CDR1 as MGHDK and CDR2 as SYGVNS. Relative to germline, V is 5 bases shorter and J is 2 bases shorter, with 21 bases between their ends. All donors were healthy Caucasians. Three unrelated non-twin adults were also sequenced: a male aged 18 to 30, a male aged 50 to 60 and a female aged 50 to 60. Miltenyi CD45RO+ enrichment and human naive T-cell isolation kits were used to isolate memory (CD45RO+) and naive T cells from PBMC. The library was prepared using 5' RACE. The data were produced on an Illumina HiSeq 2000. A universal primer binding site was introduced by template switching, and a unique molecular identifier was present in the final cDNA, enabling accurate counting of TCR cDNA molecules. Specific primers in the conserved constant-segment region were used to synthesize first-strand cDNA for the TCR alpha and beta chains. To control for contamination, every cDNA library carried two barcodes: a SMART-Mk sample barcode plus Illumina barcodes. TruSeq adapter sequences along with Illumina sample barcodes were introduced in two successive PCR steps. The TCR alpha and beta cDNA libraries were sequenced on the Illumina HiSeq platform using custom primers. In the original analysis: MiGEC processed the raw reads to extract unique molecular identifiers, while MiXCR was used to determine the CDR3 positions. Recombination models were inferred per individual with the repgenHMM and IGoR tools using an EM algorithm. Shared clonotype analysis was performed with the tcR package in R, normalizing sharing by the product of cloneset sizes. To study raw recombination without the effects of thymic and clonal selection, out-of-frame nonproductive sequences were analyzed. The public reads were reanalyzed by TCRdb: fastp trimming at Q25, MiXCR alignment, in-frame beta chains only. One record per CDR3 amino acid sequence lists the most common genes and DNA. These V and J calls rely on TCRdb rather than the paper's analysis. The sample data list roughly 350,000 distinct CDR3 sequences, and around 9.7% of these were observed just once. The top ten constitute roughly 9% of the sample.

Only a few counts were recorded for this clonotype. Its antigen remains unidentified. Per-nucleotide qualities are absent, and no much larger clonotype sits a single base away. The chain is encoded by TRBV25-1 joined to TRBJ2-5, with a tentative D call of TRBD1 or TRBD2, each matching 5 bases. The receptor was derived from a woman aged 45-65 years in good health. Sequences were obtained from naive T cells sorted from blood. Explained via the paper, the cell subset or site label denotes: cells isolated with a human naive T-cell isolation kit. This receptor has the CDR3 CASSPPSGTPRQETQYF. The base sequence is TGTGCCAGCAGTCCTCCCTCAGGGACGCCGAGGCAAGAGACCCAGTACTTC.